What follows is one T cell receptor (beta chain) and its context. The antigen is undetermined. These data come from a study of molecular identifiers for immune sequencing clone quantification. Study observations and caveats: Over 98% of effector molecules, yet under 1% of naive-cell molecules, were held by clones above 20 RNA copies.

In TCRdb, the PCR reads were re-called with MiXCR into one record per CDR3 protein. Of 350,000 or so distinct CDR3 sequences listed, about 21% are singletons. Trimming cost V 5 bases and J 8 bases; bases outside gene matches: 6. Germline CDR1 MNHEY, CDR2 SMNVEV (reference sequence). The CDR3 sequence is 14 residues long. This sequence was found in a human donor in good health. Some libraries in this study had Jurkat cell RNA spiked in. V gene TRBV27 combines with J gene TRBJ2-1; TRBD1 agrees at 10 bases. Sequencing was performed on naive CD8+ T cells from blood, with Jurkat cell RNA spiked in. Subset indicated: FACS-sorted CD8+CD4-CCR7+CD45RA+ naive T cells. CDR3 nucleotides: TGTGCCAGCAGTAAATCGACAGGGGGCCATGAGCAGTTCTTC. Amino acid sequence: CASSKSTGGHEQFF.